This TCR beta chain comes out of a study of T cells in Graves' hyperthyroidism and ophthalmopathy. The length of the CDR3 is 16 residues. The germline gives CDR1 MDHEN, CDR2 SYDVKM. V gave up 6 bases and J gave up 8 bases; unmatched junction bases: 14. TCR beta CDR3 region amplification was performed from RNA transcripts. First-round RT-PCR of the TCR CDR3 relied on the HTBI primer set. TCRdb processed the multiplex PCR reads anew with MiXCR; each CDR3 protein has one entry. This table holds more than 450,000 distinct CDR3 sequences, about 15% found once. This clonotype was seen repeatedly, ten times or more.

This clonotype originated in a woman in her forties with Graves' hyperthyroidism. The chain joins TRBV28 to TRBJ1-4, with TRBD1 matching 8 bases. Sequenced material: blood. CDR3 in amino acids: CASRPQMGQEFEKLFF. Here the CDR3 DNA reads TGTGCCAGCAGGCCCCAAATGGGACAGGAATTCGAAAAACTGTTTTTT.